These T cell receptor beta chains were read from a single sample in a study of Ad26.COV2.S vaccination and SARS-CoV-2 variants. Using immunoSEQ multiplex PCR, the repertoire was profiled, and TCRdb retains in-frame clones only, with some absent. The sample has over 450,000 clones, 70% to 90% seen once. The sequences come from peripheral blood, collected in a trial of Ad26.COV2.S vaccine versus placebo. All receptors derive from a person between 18 and 60 years old who received the Ad26.COV2.S COVID-19 vaccine or a placebo. The CDR3 runs from the conserved cysteine through the conserved F or W. The order of the fields is V gene, J gene, CDR3 length, clone size, D gene, CDR3 DNA, CDR3 protein. The D gene is left open where the match is weak. Clone size is not always given. Where it is, it says once, few, many or a class for expanded clones.

>TRBV9|TRBJ1-3|14|NA|TRBD1
TGTGCCAGCAGCGGGACAGGGATCGGAAACACCATATATTTT
CASSGTGIGNTIYF
>TRBV6-1|TRBJ1-1|14|NA|NA
TGTGCCAGCAGTGAACAGGGCCTGAACACTGAAGCTTTCTTT
CASSEQGLNTEAFF
>TRBV21-1|TRBJ2-2|18|NA|NA
TGTGCCAGCAGCAAAGCCGGGGCAGGGGCAAACCTGTCCGGGGAGCTGTTTTTT
CASSKAGAGANLSGELFF
>TRBV10-3|TRBJ1-2|15|NA|TRBD1
TGTGCCATCAGTATCGGGACAGGGGAGGATTATGGCTACACCTTC
CAISIGTGEDYGYTF
>TRBV9|TRBJ1-4|13|NA|NA
TGTGCCAGCAGCGCCACCGGCAATGAAAAACTGTTTTTT
CASSATGNEKLFF
>TRBV3-1/TRBV3-2|TRBJ2-5|14|NA|NA
TGTGCCAGCAGCCATGGGTCCTCCCAAGAGACCCAGTACTTC
CASSHGSSQETQYF
>TRBV4-1|TRBJ2-7|17|once|NA
TGCGCCAGCAGCCAAGATAGACGGACAGTCAGCTCCTACGAGCAGTACTTC
CASSQDRRTVSSYEQYF
>TRBV18|TRBJ2-7|14|once|TRBD1
TGTGCCAGCTCACCAACAGGGGGCAACTACGAGCAGTACTTC
CASSPTGGNYEQYF
>TRBV9|TRBJ2-3|16|NA|TRBD1
TGTGCCAGCAGCGTAGGACAGGGGGCCACCACAGATACGCAGTATTTT
CASSVGQGATTDTQYF
>TRBV6-5|TRBJ1-2|15|NA|TRBD1
TGTGCCAGCAGACAGAACCGACAGGGGAGGTATGGCTACACCTTC
CASRQNRQGRYGYTF
>TRBV19|TRBJ2-1|14|NA|NA
TGTGCCAGTAGTTTCCGGGGCACCTACAATGAGCAGTTCTTC
CASSFRGTYNEQFF
>TRBV30|TRBJ2-5|13|once|NA
TGTGCCTGGAGTGTACAGGGGGGGAAGACCCAGTACTTC
CAWSVQGGKTQYF
>TRBV12-3/TRBV12-4|TRBJ2-7|11|NA|NA
TGTGCCAGCAGCGGCGGCTACGAGCAGTACTTC
CASSGGYEQYF
>TRBV24-1|TRBJ1-2|14|NA|TRBD1
TGTGCCACCAGTGATCCGGACAGGAACTATGGCTACACCTTC
CATSDPDRNYGYTF
>TRBV9|TRBJ1-4|16|NA|NA
TGTGCCAGCAGCGTAACCCCACAGGGATTTAATGAAAAACTGTTTTTT
CASSVTPQGFNEKLFF
>TRBV7-7|TRBJ2-7|14|NA|NA
TGTGCTAGTACCGGGGCAGCGAGCTCCTACGAGCAGTACTTC
CASTGAASSYEQYF
>TRBV4-1|TRBJ1-4|17|NA|TRBD1
TGCGCCAGCAGCCATATCAGACAGGGGGTTGCTAATGAAAAACTGTTTTTT
CASSHIRQGVANEKLFF
>TRBV7-9|TRBJ2-1|13|once|TRBD2
TGTGCCAGCAGCTTATCTAGCGGCAATGAGCAGTTCTTC
CASSLSSGNEQFF
>TRBV12-3/TRBV12-4|TRBJ2-1|12|NA|NA
TGTGCCAGCAGGCCTCGAACAGGGCTTGAGTTCTTC
CASRPRTGLEFF
>TRBV7-8|TRBJ1-6|15|NA|NA
TGTGCCAGCAGCTTAGGCACCGAGCTACGTTCACCCCTCCACTTT
CASSLGTELRSPLHF
>TRBV19|TRBJ2-3|13|NA|NA
TGTGCCAGTAAGGTGGCGGACACAGATACGCAGTATTTT
CASKVADTDTQYF
>TRBV9|TRBJ1-2|15|NA|TRBD1
TGTGCCAGCAGCGTAGTTGGACAGGGGATTTATGGCTACACCTTC
CASSVVGQGIYGYTF
>TRBV3-1/TRBV3-2|TRBJ2-1|14|NA|NA
TGTGCCAGCAGCCCCGTGACAGGCAGGAATGAGCAGTTCTTC
CASSPVTGRNEQFF
>TRBV4-3|TRBJ1-1|15|NA|NA
TGCGCCAGCAGCCAAGAGGAGGTTGCGAGCACTGAAGCTTTCTTT
CASSQEEVASTEAFF
>TRBV2|TRBJ2-3|12|NA|TRBD1
TGTGCCAGCAGTGGGCCACAGGGGACGCAGTATTTT
CASSGPQGTQYF
>TRBV28|TRBJ1-5|14|NA|NA
TGTGCCAGCAGTTTAGTTACAGGCAATCAGCCCCAGCATTTT
CASSLVTGNQPQHF
>TRBV6-1|TRBJ2-7|13|NA|NA
TGTGCCAGCAGTGAAGGCGGGCGGGCAAAGAAGTACTTC
CASSEGGRAKKYF
>TRBV21-1|TRBJ2-1|16|few|NA
TGTGCCAGCAGCAAACGGGGGTCTAGGGATTACAATGAGCAGTTCTTC
CASSKRGSRDYNEQFF
>TRBV28|TRBJ2-7|14|few|NA
TGTGCCAGCAGACCGGGACTTGACTACTACGAGCAGTACTTC
CASRPGLDYYEQYF
>TRBV6-1|TRBJ2-7|13|NA|NA
TGTGCCAGCAGTGAAAGCCAGGGGCCCGAGCAGTACTTC
CASSESQGPEQYF
>TRBV7-6|TRBJ2-2|16|NA|NA
TGTGCCAGCAGCCTTAACAGTCGTTCCTATACCGGGGAGCTGTTTTTT
CASSLNSRSYTGELFF
>TRBV7-3|TRBJ2-1|15|NA|NA
TGTGCCAGCAGCTTAACAGGGTCGTCCTACAATGAGCAGTTCTTC
CASSLTGSSYNEQFF
>TRBV6-5|TRBJ2-7|13|NA|TRBD1
TGTGCCAGCAGGGAGACAGGGACCAGCGAGCAGTACTTC
CASRETGTSEQYF
>TRBV9|TRBJ1-1|15|NA|NA
TGTGCCAGCAGCGAGAGCGGGGCGCAGAACACTGAAGCTTTCTTT
CASSESGAQNTEAFF
>TRBV28|TRBJ2-7|15|NA|NA
TGTGCCAGCAGTTTAAATAGCGGAAACTACTACGAGCAGTACTTC
CASSLNSGNYYEQYF
>TRBV7-2|TRBJ2-1|14|NA|NA
TGTGCCAGCAGCGCGGGGGCTTCGTACAATGAGCAGTTCTTC
CASSAGASYNEQFF
>TRBV19|TRBJ1-2|15|NA|TRBD1
TGTGCCAGTAGGCAACTCCCCGGGACAGTATATGGCTACACCTTC
CASRQLPGTVYGYTF